Following are 6 T cell receptor beta chains from one sample sequenced in a study of shared clonotypes between healthy human individuals. Clones were read by immunoSEQ multiplex PCR, and TCRdb kept only the in-frame ones, dropping some. This sample has about 2.3 million clones, with 80% to 95% found just once. The sample taken for sequencing was naive CD4+ T cells from PBMCs. Subset of the sample: CD45RA+ positively selected. These receptors were obtained from a man aged 18 to 29 in good health. Some clones in this sample may be carry-over from other donors' samples.

The rearrangement uses TRBV27 and TRBJ1-5; tentatively, D is TRBD1 (6 bases). CDR1 MNHEY and CDR2 SMNVEV come from the germline V gene (reference sequence). V was cut by 8 bases and J by 0 bases, with 11 bases left in between. This CDR3 has 14 residues. The CDR3 reads CASHGGPSNQPQHF. CDR3 DNA sequence: TGTGCCAGCCACGGGGGGCCTAGCAATCAGCCCCAGCATTTT.

This chain links TRBV6-1 with TRBJ1-3; D is possibly TRBD1 (5 bases). CDR3 length: 14 residues. Between the trimmed V and J ends, which lost 10 bases and 1 base, there was a span of 14 bases. Germline CDR1 is MNHNS and CDR2 is SASEGT. CDR3 protein: CATSERGSGNTIYF. The CDR3 nucleotides are TGTGCCACCAGCGAGAGGGGATCTGGAAACACCATATATTTT.

The chain joins TRBV20-1 to TRBJ2-3; D remains unclear. Trimming left V 3 bases short and J 2 bases short, with 3 bases between. CDR1 and CDR2 from the germline V gene are DFQATT and SNEGSKA (reference sequence). This CDR3 contains 11 residues. In DNA, the CDR3 is TGCAGTGCTAGTTTCACAGATACGCAGTATTTT. Residues: CSASFTDTQYF.

The gene calls are TRBV28 and TRBJ1-2, with 8 bases fitting TRBD1. CDR1 is MDHEN and CDR2 is SYDVKM in the germline V gene. This CDR3 comprises 15 residues. V was clipped by 2 bases and J by 6 bases; unmatched bases: 8. CDR3 DNA: TGTGCCAGCAGTTTACTGAGGACAGGGTCGGATGGCTACACCTTC. This codes for CASSLLRTGSDGYTF.

This rearrangement joins TRBV7-9 to TRBJ2-7; unclear D gene. The germline V and J ends were trimmed by 5 bases and 4 bases, with 12 bases remaining between them. From germline, CDR1 is SEHNR and CDR2 FQNEAQ (reference sequence). This CDR3 region has 13 residues. The CDR3 is CASSPRPGYEQYF. In DNA, the CDR3 is TGTGCCAGCAGCCCCCGCCCCGGTTACGAGCAGTACTTC.

The V call is TRBV19, the J call TRBJ2-7; D may correspond to TRBD1 or TRBD2 (5 bases each). Germline V gene lookup returns CDR1 LNHDA and CDR2 SQIVND (reference sequence). This CDR3 is built from 15 residues. Deletions cut 3 bases from V and 4 bases from J, with 16 bases between. CDR3 sequence reads: CASSMTRDGRYEQYF. Here the CDR3 DNA reads TGTGCCAGTAGTATGACCCGGGACGGACGGTACGAGCAGTACTTC.